Here is one T cell receptor beta chain with its context. The PCR contained 60 Vbeta and 13 Jbeta primers. Sequenced by immunoSEQ multiplex PCR; TCRdb stores in-frame clones only, minus some. The table for this sample gives about 130,000 clones. The sample belongs to a study of cytomegalovirus exposure and HLA in healthy donors. Per germline, CDR1 SGHVS and CDR2 FQNEAQ. The CDR3 has 14 residues. After removal of 5 bases from V and 4 bases from J, the junction contained 7 bases not matched to a gene. The receptor was isolated from a man aged 18 to 30 in good health and CMV-seronegative. This chain connects TRBV7-8 to TRBJ2-5, with TRBD2 identical over 7 bases. The sequenced sample was PBMCs. The CDR3 nucleotides are TGTGCCAGCAGCCGACCGCCTAGCGGAGAGACCCAGTACTTC. Translation: CASSRPPSGETQYF. The whole variable domain, filled in from reference TRBV7-8 and TRBJ2-5, reads GAGVSQSPRYKVAKRGQDVALRCDPISGHVSLFWYQQALGQGPEFLTYFQNEAQLDKSGLPSDRFFAERPEGSVSTLKIQRTQQEDSAVYLCASSRPPSGETQYFGPGTRLLVL.